This TCR beta chain originates from a study of shared T cell receptors in the human thymus. This clone appeared a single time. Produced via immunoSEQ multiplex PCR; TCRdb's table is partial and in-frame only. The table records more than 300,000 clones, roughly 94% of them present only once. What was sequenced was thymocytes. The sequence was collected from a human donor.

The CDR3 protein is CASSAGTRNNEQFF. CDR3 coding DNA: TGTGCCAGCAGCGCCGGGACTAGGAACAATGAGCAGTTCTTC. The V call is TRBV9, the J call TRBJ2-1; 8 bases match TRBD2. The CDR3 loop spans 14 amino acids. V shed 3 bases, J shed 5 bases, and the junction held 4 bases outside the gene matches. Germline CDR1 and CDR2: SGDLS and YYNGEE.